Listed below are T cell receptor beta chains from one sample, sequenced in a study of OX40 agonist ivuxolimab in advanced cancers. Sequencing was performed with immunoSEQ multiplex PCR; in TCRdb, only in-frame clones are kept and a portion is missing. The top ten clones hold 2.5% to 3% of a sample with about 60,000 clones, approximately 86% of them seen once. Sequences were derived from CD4+ or CD8+ T cells sorted from blood, sampled in a trial of the OX40 agonist ivuxolimab. The origin of the receptors is an adult with an advanced solid tumor such as melanoma, head and neck, liver or kidney cancer. Each CDR3 is given with its conserved first and last residue. D genes are given only for firm matches. The listing skips clone size in some rows; elsewhere it reads once, few, many or a size class.

clone_size,v_call,d_call,j_call,cdr3_nt,cdr3_aa
NA,TRBV28,NA,TRBJ1-3,TGTGCCAGCACCCGCAGTGTCTCTGGAAACACCATATATTTT,CASTRSVSGNTIYF
NA,TRBV25-1,NA,TRBJ1-1,TGTGCCAGCACCCACGGGGATGGGACTGAAGCTTTCTTT,CASTHGDGTEAFF
NA,TRBV27,TRBD1,TRBJ2-7,TGTGCCAGCAGTTTTTACCCCGGGACAGGGGGTTACGAGCAGTACTTC,CASSFYPGTGGYEQYF
NA,TRBV19,TRBD1,TRBJ2-5,TGTGCCAGTAGTATAGTTTTTCCGGGACAGGGCTCCCAAGAGACCCAGTACTTC,CASSIVFPGQGSQETQYF
NA,TRBV29-1,TRBD2,TRBJ2-1,TGCAGCGTTGCGGCGGGTAGCGGGATTGAGCAGTTCTTC,CSVAAGSGIEQFF
NA,TRBV18,TRBD2,TRBJ2-3,TGTGCCAGCTCACCACCTTGGGCGGGAGAGGCAGATACGCAGTATTTT,CASSPPWAGEADTQYF
once,TRBV6-6,NA,TRBJ2-2,TGTGCCAGCAGTGCCCAGGGCTCGAACACCGGGGAGCTGTTTTTT,CASSAQGSNTGELFF
NA,TRBV19,NA,TRBJ1-5,TGTGCCAGTAGTCTCTACCCAGGGAGTAATCAGCCCCAGCATTTT,CASSLYPGSNQPQHF
NA,TRBV5-6,NA,TRBJ1-2,TGTGCCAGCAGCTTAGGACAGCTGCAGGACTATGGCTACACCTTC,CASSLGQLQDYGYTF
NA,TRBV30,NA,TRBJ2-7,TGTGCCTGGAGAATCGTCAGGTCCTACGAGCAGTACTTC,CAWRIVRSYEQYF
NA,TRBV10-3,TRBD2,TRBJ2-3,TGTGCCATCAGTCCGGGCATGGGAGCGGGGTCCACATCGGAGCAGTATTTT,CAISPGMGAGSTSEQYF
NA,TRBV14,NA,TRBJ1-2,TGTGCCAGCAGCCAAGAAGGGGGTCCTGGCTACACCTTC,CASSQEGGPGYTF
NA,TRBV28,TRBD1,TRBJ1-4,TGTGCCAGCAGTTTCAGAAGGGGGCGAACAACTAATGAAAAACTGTTTTTT,CASSFRRGRTTNEKLFF
NA,TRBV5-1,NA,TRBJ2-1,TGCGCCAGCAGCCCAAGGACGGAGTCCTACAATGAGCAGTTCTTC,CASSPRTESYNEQFF
NA,TRBV19,NA,TRBJ1-1,TGTGCCAGTAGTGCCCTCCCGGGGGTGAGCACTGAAGCTTTCTTT,CASSALPGVSTEAFF
NA,TRBV11-2,TRBD2,TRBJ2-1,TGTGCCAGCAGCTCGGGACTAGCGGGAGAGGTGCAGTTCTTC,CASSSGLAGEVQFF
NA,TRBV11-2,NA,TRBJ2-4,TGTGCCAGCAGCCTGGAAAGGGAAGCAAACATTCAGTACTTC,CASSLEREANIQYF
NA,TRBV2,NA,TRBJ1-1,TGTGCCAGCAGTCCGAGGAGGGACACTGAAGCTTTCTTT,CASSPRRDTEAFF
NA,TRBV19,TRBD1,TRBJ1-2,TGTGCCAGTAGCCGCGGGACAGGGGGGTGGGAGGCTAACTATGGCTACACCTTC,CASSRGTGGWEANYGYTF
NA,TRBV19,NA,TRBJ1-1,TGTGCCAGTAGTTATCCGGGCCGGGGAACTGAAGCTTTCTTT,CASSYPGRGTEAFF
NA,TRBV11-1,NA,TRBJ2-7,TGTGCCAGCAGCACCGCGGAGGCGCTTGGGCAGTACTTC,CASSTAEALGQYF
NA,TRBV5-1,NA,TRBJ2-7,TGCGCCAGCAGCTTGGGCGCTAGGATGGGCGAGCAGTACTTC,CASSLGARMGEQYF
NA,TRBV10-3,NA,TRBJ1-2,TGTGCCACCATGGGGACATCGCAAACTGGCTACACCTTC,CATMGTSQTGYTF
NA,TRBV7-2,TRBD1,TRBJ2-2,TGTGCCAGCAGCTTAGGGACAGGCGCGAACACCGGGGAGCTGTTTTTT,CASSLGTGANTGELFF
once,TRBV5-6,TRBD1,TRBJ2-5,TGTGCCAGCACCATGCTGAGGGGGCGCGGAGAGACCCAGTACTTC,CASTMLRGRGETQYF
NA,TRBV4-2,NA,TRBJ2-3,TGTGCCAGCAGCCAATTGCAGGGAGGTGGCACAGATACGCAGTATTTT,CASSQLQGGGTDTQYF
NA,TRBV10-1,NA,TRBJ2-2,TGCGCCAGCAGTGAGTCGACTCCTCAGACCGGGGAGCTGTTTTTT,CASSESTPQTGELFF
NA,TRBV10-2,NA,TRBJ2-1,TGCGCCACGAGAGGTAGTCCCCACAATGAGCAGTTCTTC,CATRGSPHNEQFF